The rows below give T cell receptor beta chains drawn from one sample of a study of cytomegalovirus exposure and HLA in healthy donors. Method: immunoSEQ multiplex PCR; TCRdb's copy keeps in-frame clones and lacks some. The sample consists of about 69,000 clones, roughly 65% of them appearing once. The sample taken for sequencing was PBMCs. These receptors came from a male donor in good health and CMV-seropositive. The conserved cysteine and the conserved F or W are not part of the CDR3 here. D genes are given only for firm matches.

CDR3 protein: ASSLTGYTDTQY
V gene: TRBV7-2
D gene: -

CDR3 protein: AWTRTGRSYEQY
V gene: TRBV30
D gene: TRBD1

CDR3 protein: ASSTRGFTYGYT
V gene: TRBV4-1
D gene: TRBD1

CDR3 protein: ASSVSPSGANTGELF
V gene: TRBV5-1
D gene: TRBD2

CDR3 protein: ASSLGQGHSPLH
V gene: TRBV6-5
D gene: TRBD1

CDR3 protein: ASIARDQPQH
V gene: TRBV27
D gene: -

CDR3 protein: ASRGGVHTGELF
V gene: TRBV27
D gene: TRBD2

CDR3 protein: ASSLRQPYNEQF
V gene: TRBV14
D gene: -

CDR3 protein: ASSPTSVQETQY
V gene: TRBV7-3
D gene: TRBD2

CDR3 protein: ASSPRTSGWATDTQY
V gene: TRBV9
D gene: TRBD2

CDR3 protein: AWSAGGQDNYGYT
V gene: TRBV30
D gene: TRBD1

CDR3 protein: ASSDRISGQY
V gene: TRBV4-1
D gene: -

CDR3 protein: ASSLDRSRGGELF
V gene: TRBV5-6
D gene: -

CDR3 protein: ASSVGQGVGAVEQ
V gene: TRBV5-4
D gene: TRBD1

CDR3 protein: ASLPGTGGNTEAF
V gene: TRBV2
D gene: TRBD1

CDR3 protein: ASTSGLAGGYEQY
V gene: TRBV6-1
D gene: TRBD2

CDR3 protein: ASALSTSGRADTQY
V gene: TRBV12-5
D gene: TRBD2

CDR3 protein: ASSPDRANTEAF
V gene: TRBV5-5
D gene: TRBD1

CDR3 protein: ASSPGQVSHGGYT
V gene: TRBV7-9
D gene: TRBD1

CDR3 protein: ASSYSQPQH
V gene: TRBV6-1
D gene: -

CDR3 protein: ASSVVAENTEAF
V gene: TRBV9
D gene: -

CDR3 protein: ASSIRGMGADTQY
V gene: TRBV19
D gene: -

CDR3 protein: ASAFGQNTDTQY
V gene: TRBV12-5
D gene: -

CDR3 protein: AWNVLSGKSYEQY
V gene: TRBV30
D gene: TRBD2

CDR3 protein: ASSVPGGATYYHEQY
V gene: TRBV27
D gene: TRBD2

CDR3 protein: ASSDRLAGGLGTDTQY
V gene: TRBV25-1
D gene: TRBD2

CDR3 protein: SVRDREGLNTEAF
V gene: TRBV29-1
D gene: TRBD1

CDR3 protein: ASSLEMGSSYNEQF
V gene: TRBV11-2
D gene: -

CDR3 protein: ASSSRTSGRRNTQY
V gene: TRBV7-3
D gene: TRBD2

CDR3 protein: ASSLTGAYEQY
V gene: TRBV5-1
D gene: TRBD1

CDR3 protein: ASSLRGTSGKEEQF
V gene: TRBV7-3
D gene: TRBD2

CDR3 protein: SVANTGYEQY
V gene: TRBV29-1
D gene: -

CDR3 protein: ASSPRQGSNSPLH
V gene: TRBV7-8
D gene: -